This T cell receptor beta chain was recorded in a study of blood T cells in healthy people across ages. Points from the study as a whole: It was the long-lived donors that had more naive CD4+ cells and higher diversity than aged donors.

Combining a sample-barcoded 5' primer with a J-beta primer mix, a second PCR ran for 7 to 11 cycles. MiXCR, run by TCRdb on the 5' RACE reads, gives a single entry per CDR3 protein. Of 1.5 million to 1.8 million distinct CDR3 sequences listed, less than 45% are singletons. The germline gives CDR1 MNHEY, CDR2 SMNVEV (reference sequence). There are 13 residues in the CDR3. The germline V and J ends were trimmed by 0 bases and 6 bases, with 7 bases remaining between them. No fewer than 7 million PBMCs went into each sample. Note on this clonotype: Its specificity is not known.

This chain connects TRBV27 to TRBJ2-3; no reliable D call. Specimen: blood. This receptor was identified in a woman under 30 in good health. The CDR3 loop reads CASSLSEWDTQYF. For the CDR3, the DNA is TGTGCCAGCAGTTTATCGGAATGGGATACGCAGTATTTT.